The entry below describes one TCR beta chain. Its antigen is currently unknown. V was clipped by 6 bases and J by 1 base, with 12 bases between them. Germline CDR1 reads SNHLY; CDR2 reads FYNNEI. CDR3 length: 14 amino acids. These data are taken from a study of siplizumab effects on memory and regulatory T cells. Study-wide findings and caveats: Relative to controls at around 29%, mappable alloreactive CD4+ clones exhibited a mean Treg-derived proportion of approximately 62% with siplizumab. The alloreactive clones that mapped to unstimulated subsets made up only a minor fraction. No functional test confirmed suppression by proliferating siplizumab-culture Tregs. Naive or memory phenotype was unassignable for roughly 80-96% of proliferating CD4+ or CD8+ clones.

Sequencing was performed with immunoSEQ multiplex PCR; in TCRdb, only in-frame clones are kept and a portion is missing. The sample has approximately 91,000 clones, just under 95% seen once; the top ten hold around 20%. This TCR was recovered from a human donor in good health. This chain links TRBV2 with TRBJ1-2; D is undetermined. Sequencing was done on a sample of CD8+ T cells sorted from blood. CDR3 DNA sequence: TGTGCCAGCAGATTCCCCACAAATAACTATGGCTACACCTTC. Protein sequence: CASRFPTNNYGYTF.